This T cell receptor beta chain was sequenced in a study of post-analysis software for immune sequencing data. Study in general: The disease courses spanned relapsing-remitting, secondary progressive and progressive-relapsing forms of multiple sclerosis. The study's findings and limits: About 5 TRBV segments were more frequent in patients than controls; TRBV5-6, TRBV5-1 and TRBV20-1 belonged to this group.

Unique molecular identifiers tagged the TCR beta cDNA libraries. TCRdb called the PCR reads again in MiXCR, with one record for every CDR3 protein. The sample shows 800,000 to 950,000 distinct CDR3 sequences, under 70% of them seen only once. Note on this clonotype: Its antigen remains unknown. Sequence at one end of the junction differs from germline and may be a read error.

The CDR3 has 15 amino acids. In germline, CDR1 is DFQATT, CDR2 SNEGSKA (reference sequence). The sequence derives from a girl aged 10 to 17 with multiple sclerosis. Sequenced: blood. This chain joins TRBV20-1 and TRBJ2-5, with D possibly TRBD1 on 5 matching bases. CDR3: CSVRDSHRTKETQYF. The CDR3 DNA is TGCAGTGTTAGAGATTCACACAGGACGAAAGAGACCCAGTACTTC.